The 22 T cell receptor beta chains presented below share a single source sample, sequenced in a study of blood T cell repertoires in COVID-19. The assay was immunoSEQ multiplex PCR, and TCRdb's table has in-frame clones only and misses some. The table lists more than 200,000 clones, over 80% of them singletons. Sequencing used peripheral blood. These receptors were obtained from a man aged 35 to 55 with acute or convalescent COVID-19.

V and J are TRBV13 and TRBJ2-7; tentative D call: TRBD1 (6 bases). V was trimmed by 0 bases and J by 6 bases, leaving 9 bases between them. Germline CDR1 PRHDT, CDR2 FYEKMQ (reference sequence). The CDR3 spans 13 residues. CDR3: CASSLGAGVEQYF. The CDR3 DNA is TGTGCCAGCAGCTTAGGGGCAGGGGTCGAGCAGTACTTC.

This sequence joins TRBV29-1 and TRBJ2-7; TRBD2 matches 11 bases. The germline V gene has CDR1 SQVTM and CDR2 ANQGSEA. V trimming: 7 bases; J trimming: 0 bases; junction bases outside the gene matches: 2. This CDR3 contains 13 residues. CDR3 amino acids: CSGTSGFSYEQYF. CDR3 DNA: TGCAGCGGGACTAGCGGGTTCTCCTACGAGCAGTACTTC.

The V gene is TRBV15, the J gene TRBJ1-1; 7 bases match TRBD1. CDR1 LNHNV and CDR2 YYDKDF come from the germline V gene (reference sequence). The CDR3 contains 13 residues. V gave up 4 bases and J gave up 6 bases; unmatched junction bases: 5. The CDR3 region has the DNA TGTGCCACCAGCACCCAGACAGGGTCTGAAGCTTTCTTT. Residues: CATSTQTGSEAFF.

The chain couples TRBV7-9 to TRBJ2-1; perhaps TRBD1 as D (6 bases). V was trimmed by 2 bases and J by 7 bases, leaving 18 bases between them. Germline CDR1 SEHNR, CDR2 FQNEAQ (reference sequence). There are 16 residues in the CDR3. The CDR3 nucleotides read TGTGCCAGCAGCTTATTATTAACAGGGAGTAGGAATGAGCAGTTCTTC. This gives the protein CASSLLLTGSRNEQFF. The complete variable domain, with remaining parts taken from reference TRBV7-9 and TRBJ2-1, reads DTGVSQNPRHKITKRGQNVTFRCDPISEHNRLYWYRQTLGQGPEFLTYFQNEAQLEKSRLLSDRFSAERPKGSFSTLEIQRTEQGDSAMYLCASSLLLTGSRNEQFFGPGTRLTVL.

CDR3 sequence: CASSTGQGKTDTQYF. CDR3 nucleotide sequence: TGCGCCAGCAGCACCGGACAGGGTAAAACAGATACGCAGTATTTT. The chain uses TRBV5-1 and TRBJ2-3, with 8 bases lining up with TRBD1. V lost 4 bases and J lost 3; bases outside the gene matches: 7. The CDR3 is 15 amino acids. Germline lookup yields CDR1 SGHRS and CDR2 YFSETQ. Combining the CDR3 with reference TRBV5-1 and TRBJ2-3 gives the whole variable domain KAGVTQTPRYLIKTRGQQVTLSCSPISGHRSVSWYQQTPGQGLQFLFEYFSETQRNKGNFPGRFSGRQFSNSRSEMNVSTLELGDSALYLCASSTGQGKTDTQYFGPGTRLTVL.

The rearrangement joins TRBV6-2 or TRBV6-3 to TRBJ2-7; 9 bases agree with TRBD1. The CDR3 extends over 14 amino acids. Germline V gives CDR1 MNHEY, CDR2 SVGEGT. V dropped 6 bases and J dropped 8; count of bases not matched to a gene: 11. The CDR3 region has the DNA TGTGCCAGCAGCCACCCACAGGGGGCCATAAAGCAGTACTTC. Protein sequence: CASSHPQGAIKQYF.

This chain connects TRBV5-1 to TRBJ2-1, with 9 bases lining up with TRBD2. CDR3 size: 15 residues. CDR1 is SGHRS, CDR2 YFSETQ, per germline. Trimming removed 4 bases from V and 7 bases from J; junction bases left unmatched: 9. CDR3 nucleotide sequence: TGCGCCAGCAGCCCACCGACTAGCGGTGGTAATGAGCAGTTCTTC. Its protein product is CASSPPTSGGNEQFF.

This clone turned up a few times. This sequence joins TRBV9 and TRBJ2-1; 8 nucleotides agree with TRBD2. The CDR3 contains 16 residues. V lost 0 bases and J lost 3; bases outside the gene matches: 5. Looked up from germline, CDR1 is SGDLS and CDR2 is YYNGEE. This chain's CDR3 is CASSVAGGAIYNEQFF. DNA of the CDR3: TGTGCCAGCAGCGTAGCCGGGGGGGCGATCTACAATGAGCAGTTCTTC.

The chain couples TRBV30 to TRBJ2-3, with 9 nucleotides matching TRBD1. J lost 5 bases, V lost 4 bases, and 4 bases had no gene match. The CDR3 contains 13 residues. Looked up from germline, CDR1 is GTSNPN and CDR2 is SVGIG (reference sequence). The CDR3 region is CAWNRGPKDTQYF. CDR3 DNA sequence: TGTGCCTGGAACAGGGGGCCCAAAGATACGCAGTATTTT.

The chain is built from TRBV12-5 and TRBJ2-2; tentative D call: TRBD1 (5 bases). The CDR3 extends over 16 amino acids. Deletions cut 0 bases from V and 1 base from J, with 9 bases between. The germline CDR1 and CDR2 sequences are LGHNT and FRNRAP. The CDR3 nucleotides are TGTGCTAGTGGTTTGGTACAGGCAGGGAACACCGGGGAGCTGTTTTTT. It yields the protein CASGLVQAGNTGELFF.

The chain uses TRBV7-2 and TRBJ1-2; 7 bases map to TRBD1. This CDR3 is built from 15 residues. Per the germline V gene, CDR1 is SGHTA and CDR2 is FQGNSA. The ends lost 1 base at V and 4 bases at J; junction bases unmatched: 6. Here the CDR3 reads CASSLGTQGVYGYTF. In nucleotides, the CDR3 is TGTGCCAGCAGCTTAGGCACCCAGGGGGTCTATGGCTACACCTTC. Complete variable domain (other parts from reference TRBV7-2 and TRBJ1-2): GAGVSQSPSNKVTEKGKDVELRCDPISGHTALYWYRQSLGQGLEFLIYFQGNSAPDKSGLPSDRFSAERTGGSVSTLTIQRTQQEDSAVYLCASSLGTQGVYGYTFGSGTRLTVV.

This chain joins TRBV18 and TRBJ1-1, with 11 positions matching TRBD1. The CDR3 runs to 17 residues. CDR1 is KGHSH, CDR2 LQKENI, per germline. The trim removed 3 bases at V and 6 bases at J, leaving 12 bases unmatched. CDR3 amino acids: CASSPSPGQGVLPEAFF. The CDR3, as DNA: TGTGCCAGCTCACCTTCTCCGGGACAGGGGGTCTTGCCTGAAGCTTTCTTT.

The rearrangement links TRBV6-5 to TRBJ1-4, with a weak D call TRBD1 (5 bases). CDR3 length: 14 residues. Germline assignment: CDR1 MNHEY and CDR2 SVGAGI. Trimming left V 6 bases short and J 3 bases short, with 11 bases between. DNA of the CDR3: TGTGCCAGCAGGCGGGGCAGTTCTAATGAAAAACTGTTTTTT. Encoded protein: CASRRGSSNEKLFF.

This clone was seen more than once but under ten times. The V gene is TRBV5-1, the J gene TRBJ2-1, with D unclear. V dropped 2 bases and J dropped 0 bases, with 6 bases sitting between them. The length of the CDR3 is 14 residues. CDR1 SGHRS and CDR2 YFSETQ come from the germline V gene. In nucleotides, the CDR3 is TGCGCCAGCAGCTTACCGAGCTCCTACAATGAGCAGTTCTTC. It specifies CASSLPSSYNEQFF.

The chain links TRBV24-1 to TRBJ2-5; 12 nucleotides line up with TRBD2. The CDR3 runs to 13 residues. CDR1 and CDR2 (germline): KGHDR, SFDVKD. V lost 9 bases and J lost 5; bases outside the gene matches: 3. CDR3 coding DNA: TGTGCCACCTCGACTAGCGGGAGTGAGACCCAGTACTTC. Protein: CATSTSGSETQYF.

V usage is TRBV6-5 and J usage is TRBJ2-7; D is possibly TRBD2 (5 bases). The CDR3 covers 15 residues. Trimming cost V 0 bases and J 0 bases, with 9 bases left between them. The germline gives CDR1 MNHEY, CDR2 SVGAGI. The CDR3 loop is CASSYSRAFSYEQYF. Written as DNA, the CDR3 is TGTGCCAGCAGTTACTCGAGGGCCTTCTCCTACGAGCAGTACTTC.

This chain uses TRBV11-1 with TRBJ2-1, with TRBD1 matching 9 bases. Germline CDR1 is SGHAT and CDR2 is FQDESV (reference sequence). CDR3 length: 16 residues. V dropped 5 bases and J dropped 3; count of bases not matched to a gene: 8. The CDR3: CASSKTGTGNYNEQFF. In nucleotides, the CDR3 is TGTGCCAGCAGCAAGACCGGGACAGGGAACTACAATGAGCAGTTCTTC.

This rearrangement joins TRBV12-3 or TRBV12-4 to TRBJ1-6, with D possibly matching TRBD1 (6 bases). The CDR3 is 13 residues long. V shed 3 bases and J shed 6 bases, with 6 bases lying between them. CDR3 sequence (DNA): TGTGCCAGCAGTTTGGACAGTAATTCACCCCTCCACTTT. Its protein product is CASSLDSNSPLHF.

The chain links TRBV19 to TRBJ2-1, with 13 bases matching TRBD2. The trim removed 4 bases at V and 4 bases at J, leaving 10 bases unmatched. Germline V gene sequence: CDR1 LNHDA, CDR2 SQIVND (reference sequence). CDR3 length: 18 residues. Here the CDR3 DNA reads TGTGCCAGTAGTAGTGGACTAGCGGGAGTAGTCTATTACAATGAGCAGTTCTTC. Protein: CASSSGLAGVVYYNEQFF.

The gene calls are TRBV12-3 or TRBV12-4 and TRBJ1-4; 7 nucleotides agree with TRBD1. This CDR3 has 13 residues. The J segment lost 5 bases and the V segment lost 4 bases, leaving 1 base of the junction unmatched. CDR3 DNA: TGTGCCAGCAGTTGGGACAGAAATGAAAAACTGTTTTTT. Translated, it gives CASSWDRNEKLFF.

The chain joins TRBV29-1 to TRBJ2-5, with 7 bases lining up with TRBD1. The CDR3 has 14 residues. The V and J ends lost 7 bases and 7 bases, in that order; junction bases with no gene match: 15. Germline V gene sequence: CDR1 SQVTM, CDR2 ANQGSEA. Here the CDR3 reads CSGSQGLGVGTQYF. In nucleotides, the CDR3 is TGCAGCGGATCACAGGGGTTGGGGGTTGGGACCCAGTACTTC.

This sequence joins TRBV5-4 and TRBJ1-2, with a possible D match to TRBD1 (5 bases). Germline-derived CDR1 and CDR2 are SGHNT and YYREEE (reference sequence). This CDR3 is built from 14 residues. V was pared by 0 bases and J by 13 bases, with 19 bases between. The CDR3 DNA reads TGTGCCAGCAGCTTGGTAACCGGCCCCAGGGAGGTCACCTTC. Residues: CASSLVTGPREVTF.